This T cell receptor (beta chain) was retrieved from a study of a mutant IDH1 vaccine in newly diagnosed glioma. On the study more broadly: Either 4-6 weeks after radiotherapy alone or alongside temozolomide, vaccination was begun.

Documented time point: week 35, safety follow-up. It was 300 ug of mutant IDH1 20-mer peptide that made up each vaccine dose, given with topical imiquimod. This clone showed up just once. Its antigen is unidentified. Sequencing was performed with immunoSEQ multiplex PCR; in TCRdb, only in-frame clones are kept and a portion is missing. The repertoire holds about 50,000 clones, almost 95% seen once, with 2% to 2.5% in the top ten. Germline values: CDR1 SQVTM, CDR2 ANQGSEA. This CDR3 contains 15 residues. J was trimmed by 1 base and V by 8 bases; bases with no gene match: 11. The TCR sequence derives from a man aged 50 or older with glioma. The starting material was PBMCs, obtained from a glioma patient whose treatment included an IDH1 peptide vaccine. The genes are TRBV29-1 and TRBJ2-7; TRBD1 matches 10 bases. The CDR3 DNA sequence: TGCAGCAAAGGGGACGGGACAGGGGATTCCTACGAGCAGTACTTC. Translated, it gives CSKGDGTGDSYEQYF.